The rows below give T cell receptor beta chains drawn from one sample of a study of human T cells and chemical hapten exposure. TCRdb reanalysed the RACE reads using MiXCR and keeps one entry per CDR3 protein. Of some 46,000 distinct CDR3 sequences in the sample, approximately 4.5% were seen once. The specimen sequenced was whole blood. The receptors were sampled from a female donor in good health. Some clones in this sample may be carry-over from other donors' samples. CDR3s include the opening cysteine and the closing phenylalanine or tryptophan. The order of the fields is V gene, J gene, CDR3 protein.

>TRBV20-1|TRBJ2-7
CSARGGTEPYEQYF
>TRBV2|TRBJ2-3
CASSDVAADTQYF
>TRBV5-5|TRBJ1-1
CASSFTGTQNTEAFF
>TRBV20-1|TRBJ2-3
CSASREVSTDTQYF
>TRBV29-1|TRBJ2-6
CSVAQGSGANVLTF
>TRBV4-1|TRBJ1-1
CASSQRTFVLTEAFF
>TRBV20-1|TRBJ1-2
CSARERQGLGYTF
>TRBV24-1|TRBJ1-4
CATSEGPGRDEKLFF
>TRBV3-1|TRBJ2-7
CASSFPGQGSYEQYF
>TRBV3-1|TRBJ2-3
CASSPELVWGGDIRTDTQYF
>TRBV7-2|TRBJ2-6
CASSSDRRVAGANVLTF
>TRBV12-3/TRBV12-4|TRBJ1-2
CASSTILWGASSKRATSHTF
>TRBV6-1|TRBJ1-5
CASSEGEGAGNQPQHF
>TRBV6-2/TRBV6-3|TRBJ1-5
CASSYGGQGRNQPQHF
>TRBV20-1|TRBJ2-5
CSARDHRTQETQYF
>TRBV12-3/TRBV12-4|TRBJ2-1
CASGDTGFNEQFF
>TRBV12-3/TRBV12-4|TRBJ1-1
CASAREQNTEAFF
>TRBV11-2|TRBJ1-5
CASSLGEGYSNQPQHF
>TRBV2|TRBJ1-2
CASSGQTFANYGYTF
>TRBV15|TRBJ2-1
CATSRDVGLAGANEQFF
>TRBV29-1|TRBJ1-1
CSVETGGNTEAFF
>TRBV5-5|TRBJ2-6
CASSLGQFHWANVLTF
>TRBV5-1|TRBJ2-5
CASSSQETQYF
>TRBV4-3|TRBJ1-4
CASSIGQGSEKLFF
>TRBV12-3/TRBV12-4|TRBJ2-6
CASSLSGANVLTF
>TRBV12-3/TRBV12-4|TRBJ1-1
CASILGQGNTEAFF
>TRBV4-2|TRBJ2-7
CASSPMGQSSYEQYF
>TRBV6-2/TRBV6-3|TRBJ1-1
CASSLRDRGTEAFF
>TRBV30|TRBJ2-1
CAWSGAGIYSYNEQFF
>TRBV12-3/TRBV12-4|TRBJ2-7
CASSLTATYEQYF
>TRBV29-1|TRBJ2-7
CSVGHLSYEQYF
>TRBV29-1|TRBJ1-5
CSVAGPTTGLMLCNQPQHF
>TRBV7-9|TRBJ1-1
CASSPQGPEAFF
>TRBV3-1|TRBJ2-3
CASSQVLGGVSTDTQYF
>TRBV20-1|TRBJ2-3
CSASLAAGTDTQYF
>TRBV18|TRBJ1-4
CASSPWGQNEKLFF
>TRBV29-1|TRBJ2-3
CSVEPYSRDTQYF
>TRBV28|TRBJ2-1
CASRGGLYNEQFF
>TRBV29-1|TRBJ2-7
CSVEDTVSNEQYF
>TRBV29-1|TRBJ1-1
CSVGHRAATEAFF
>TRBV3-1|TRBJ2-1
CASATGDINEQFF
>TRBV29-1|TRBJ2-1
CSVAGGRTGARGNEQFF
>TRBV29-1|TRBJ1-1
CSVDPSPTGNTEAFF